This TCR beta chain emerged from a study of glioma-infiltrating T cells after dendritic cell vaccination. This clone was recorded only once. Sequencing was performed with immunoSEQ multiplex PCR; in TCRdb, only in-frame clones are kept and a portion is missing. This table holds around 90,000 clones, over 75% found once. Time point defined: after dendritic cell vaccination, including at tumor progression/relapse. Only patients with spare fresh-frozen tumor and over two years of follow-up were included. None of the glioblastoma patients had an isocitrate dehydrogenase mutation. CDR1 and CDR2 from the germline V gene are MNHEY and SMNVEV (reference sequence). Trimming removed 6 bases at V and 1 base at J, with 9 bases between. CDR3 length: 14 residues.

The V and J genes are TRBV27 and TRBJ2-2; D might be TRBD2 (5 bases). The material was blood, obtained after dendritic cell vaccination. This clonotype originated in a human donor with glioblastoma. This chain's CDR3 is CASSLDWNTGELFF. CDR3 DNA: TGTGCCAGCAGCTTGGACTGGAACACCGGGGAGCTGTTTTTT.